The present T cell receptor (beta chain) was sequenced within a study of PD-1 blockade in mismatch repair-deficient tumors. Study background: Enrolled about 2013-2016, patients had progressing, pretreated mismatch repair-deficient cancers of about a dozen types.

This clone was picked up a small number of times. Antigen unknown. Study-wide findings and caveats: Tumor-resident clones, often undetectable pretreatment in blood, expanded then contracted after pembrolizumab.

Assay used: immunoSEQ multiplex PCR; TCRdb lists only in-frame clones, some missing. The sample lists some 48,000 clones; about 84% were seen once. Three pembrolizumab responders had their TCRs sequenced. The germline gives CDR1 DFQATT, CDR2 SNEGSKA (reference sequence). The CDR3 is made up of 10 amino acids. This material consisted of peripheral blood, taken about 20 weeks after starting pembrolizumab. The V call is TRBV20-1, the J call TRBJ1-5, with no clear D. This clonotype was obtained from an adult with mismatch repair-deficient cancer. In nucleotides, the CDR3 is TGCAGGGACGCCAATCAGCCCCAGCATTTT. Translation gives CRDANQPQHF.